These 9 T cell receptor beta chains originate from one sample sequenced in a study of T cell clonality in common variable immunodeficiency. The table came from immunoSEQ multiplex PCR; TCRdb's copy has only in-frame clones and leaves some out. This sample includes about 33,000 clones with no singletons; its ten biggest clones take up roughly 6.1%. Overall study findings and caveats: Reportedly, TCR beta sequences from common variable immunodeficiency showed fewer deletions and N-nucleotide insertions.

Their specific antigens are unknown. The sequencing input was peripheral blood mononuclear cells. The receptors were sampled from a human donor with common variable immunodeficiency.

This clone occurred many times. The CDR3 extends 3 residues past the end of the read, so its final part is completed from the germline J gene. The chain uses TRBV5-5 and TRBJ1-1; TRBD1 matches 8 bases. The CDR3 is 14 residues long. Trimming removed 6 bases from V and 2 bases from J; junction bases left unmatched: 6. Germline-derived CDR1 and CDR2 are SGHKS and YYEKEE (reference sequence). CDR3 amino acids: CASIPTGANTEAFF. CDR3 DNA (partial): TGTGCCAGCATCCCGACAGGGGCAAACACTGAA.

The table lists this clone with many counts. From the germline J gene comes the end of the CDR3, since the read stops 3 residues before it. The chain recombines TRBV14 with TRBJ1-4; perhaps TRBD1 as D (5 bases). The CDR3 has 13 residues. Germline V gene lookup returns CDR1 SGHDN and CDR2 FVKESK. The ends were cut back, 1 base at V and 7 bases at J, with 7 bases in the middle. CDR3 sequence: CASSQVTAEKLFF. CDR3 bases read: TGTGCCAGCAGCCAAGTGACAGCTGAAAAA.

As to this clone: Read data end 3 residues before the CDR3 end; the end is taken from the germline J gene. This rearrangement joins TRBV2 to TRBJ2-7; 10 bases are shared with TRBD1. Germline V gene sequence: CDR1 SNHLY, CDR2 FYNNEI. The CDR3 runs 14 residues. Unmatched junction bases numbered 10, after V lost 8 bases and J lost 6 bases. CDR3 DNA (partial): TGTGCCAGCGCCCGGACAGGGGGTAGTGCCGAG. Protein sequence: CASARTGGSAE. The complete CDR3 protein is CASARTGGSAEQYF.

On this clone itself: Read coverage stops 3 residues before the CDR3 terminus; the germline J gene supplies the remainder. The chain joins TRBV2 to TRBJ2-5; TRBD2 aligns across 8 bases. Germline values: CDR1 SNHLY, CDR2 FYNNEI. V shed 6 bases and J 4 bases; nucleotides not matched to a gene: 10. The CDR3 extends over 15 amino acids. CDR3 sequence: CASSVTGTRGETQYF. The CDR3 bases that were read are TGTGCCAGCAGCGTCACCGGGACTAGAGGAGAGACC.

This clone was picked up many times. The read finishes 3 residues shy of the CDR3 end, and the germline J gene is used to complete it. The rearrangement uses TRBV5-5 and TRBJ2-7, with 9 bases matching TRBD1. There are 13 residues in the CDR3. After removal of 4 bases from V and 3 bases from J, the junction contained 2 bases not matched to a gene. Germline V lookup: CDR1 SGHKS, CDR2 YYEKEE (reference sequence). CDR3 amino acids: CASSGTGNYEQYF. The part of the CDR3 DNA that was read is TGTGCCAGCAGCGGGACAGGGAACTACGAG. The full variable domain, rest sourced from reference TRBV5-5 and TRBJ2-7, is DAGVTQSPTHLIKTRGQQVTLRCSPISGHKSVSWYQQVLGQGPQFIFQYYEKEERGRGNFPDRFSARQFPNYSSELNVNALLLGDSALYLCASSGTGNYEQYFGPGTRLTVT.

This clone appeared a few times. The read terminates 3 residues ahead of where the CDR3 ends, so the germline J gene completes it. The V gene is TRBV7-9, the J gene TRBJ1-6; D uncertain. The germline V gene encodes CDR1 SEHNR and CDR2 FQNEAQ (reference sequence). Trimming took 5 bases from V and 11 from J, leaving 16 bases between them. This CDR3 region has 14 residues. The CDR3 loop reads CASSTSGERTPLHF. CDR3 DNA (partial): TGTGCCAGCAGCACTAGCGGGGAGAGGACACCC.

This clone was counted only a few times. The read stops 3 residues short of the end of the CDR3; the missing end is completed from the germline J gene. This chain links TRBV18 with TRBJ2-7; 8 bases match TRBD2. Germline trimming cut 4 bases from V and 4 bases from J; bases unmatched to any gene: 9. Germline V gene data show CDR1 as KGHSH and CDR2 as LQKENI. The CDR3 runs 15 residues. CDR3 DNA (partial): TGTGCCAGCTCACAAGCGGGGGTCGTGTCGTACGAG. Its protein product is CASSQAGVVSYE. The entire CDR3 is CASSQAGVVSYEQYF.

Comment on this clone: Coverage ceases 3 residues before the CDR3 finishes, and the germline J gene fills in the end. This sequence joins TRBV19 and TRBJ2-7, with 7 bases that match TRBD1. The trim removed 6 bases at V and 1 base at J, leaving 6 bases unmatched. Per the germline V gene, CDR1 is LNHDA and CDR2 is SQIVND (reference sequence). The CDR3 consists of 14 residues. CDR3 bases read: TGTGCCAGTAGGACCACAGGGGAATCCTACGAG. It is translated as CASRTTGESYE. The full CDR3 reads CASRTTGESYEQYF. Full variable domain (rest looked up from reference TRBV19 and TRBJ2-7): DGGITQSPKYLFRKEGQNVTLSCEQNLNHDAMYWYRQDPGQGLRLIYYSQIVNDFQKGDIAEGYSVSREKKESFPLTVTSAQKNPTAFYLCASRTTGESYEQYFGPGTRLTVT.

As to this clone: The CDR3 end is not reached by the read, which stops 3 residues before it; the germline J gene fills it in. The V and J genes are TRBV7-2 and TRBJ2-5; D is possibly TRBD2 (6 bases). Trimming stripped 5 bases from V and 0 bases from J, with 7 bases between. The CDR3 sequence is 13 residues long. From germline, CDR1 is SGHTA and CDR2 FQGNSA. The CDR3 loop reads CASSRTNQETQYF. CDR3 bases read: TGTGCCAGCAGCAGGACTAACCAAGAGACC.